This T cell receptor beta chain was sequenced during a study of T cell responses to AZD1222 COVID-19 vaccine. Study details: Second-dose intervals near 4 or 12 weeks were combined.

TCRdb keeps only in-frame clones here, not all; method: immunoSEQ multiplex PCR. The sample includes under 95,000 clones, approximately 86% of them seen just once. Study-wide results and caveats: Nearly half of unique spike-specific TCRs reportedly avoided B.1.351 and B.1.1.7 mutated regions. Clonal diversity may have been underestimated in mostly white British donors.

About this clone: Its antigen is unknown.

The V gene end was trimmed by 8 bases and the J gene end by 4 bases; junction bases not matched to a gene: 10. The CDR3 is 15 amino acids. Germline V CDR1 and CDR2: MNHEY, SMNVEV (reference sequence). This material consisted of peripheral blood, taken on day 0 of AZD1222 vaccination. This TCR derives from an adult in good health. The V call is TRBV27, the J call TRBJ2-7; TRBD2 aligns across 11 bases. As DNA, the CDR3 is TGTGCCAGCCAAGGTTTGACTAGCGGGATTTACGAGCAGTACTTC. It encodes CASQGLTSGIYEQYF.